This T cell receptor (beta chain) was retrieved from a study of Graves' ophthalmopathy and Graves' hyperthyroidism. Study information: Untreated patients at initial diagnosis provided peripheral blood.

Thyroid ultrasound, orbital computed tomography, TRAb, serum thyroxine and clinical symptoms formed the basis of diagnosis. The starting material, approximately 9.7 ml of fresh peripheral blood, provided the PBMCs. TCR beta CDR3 amplification used RNA transcripts. An opening RT-PCR round employed HTBI primers and preceded a second-round multiplex PCR. TCRdb reprocessed the multiplex PCR reads with MiXCR, giving one entry per CDR3 protein. Among roughly 170,000 distinct CDR3 sequences listed, roughly 36% were seen once. Deletions cut 8 bases from V and 2 bases from J, with 10 bases between. The germline gives CDR1 MNHNS, CDR2 SASEGT. The CDR3 totals 12 residues.

Sequenced input: peripheral blood. This rearrangement joins TRBV6-1 to TRBJ2-7; perhaps TRBD2 as D (6 bases). The TCR was taken from a man aged 25 to 45 with Graves' ophthalmopathy. CDR3 in DNA: TGTGCCAGCGGGGAGGACGCCTACGAGCAGTACTTC. It encodes CASGEDAYEQYF.